These 27 T cell receptor beta chains were all obtained from the same sample, sequenced in a study of preoperative IRX-2 immunotherapy in early breast cancer (dated 2019 in TCRdb). Library preparation used the immunoSEQ multiplex PCR assay. The source is immuneACCESS, and TCRdb retained only in-frame sequences with V and J called. Part of the clones is not carried over; for the studies checked, unresolved V genes explain less than half of this, and the remainder is unexplained. This sample holds around 95,000 clones; just over 85% were observed only once. The top ten constitute under 2.5% of the sample. The label giving this sample's treatment or condition can be read as: preoperative locoregional IRX-2 cytokine immunotherapy. The sequences come from tumor tissue, collected after IRX-2 immunotherapy. All receptors come from a human donor with breast cancer.

The rearrangement joins TRBV1 to TRBJ1-2; the DNA was not compared with TRBD1, the D call given in the table. TRBV1 is termed a pseudogene. There are 16 residues in the CDR3. The CDR3: CASSQSPRGQNYGYTF. The CDR3 DNA reads as TGCGCCAGCAGCCAATCACCTAGAGGACAGAACTATGGCTACACCTTC.

This clone was recorded only once. The chain couples TRBV7-4 to TRBJ2-7; 10 bases map to TRBD2. Germline trimming cut 5 bases from V and 3 bases from J; bases unmatched to any gene: 1. In germline, CDR1 is SGHVT, CDR2 SQSDAQ. This CDR3 is built from 13 residues. The CDR3 nucleotides read TGTGCCAGCAGCCGGACTAGCGGCTACGAGCAGTACTTC. Protein sequence: CASSRTSGYEQYF.

The V gene is TRBV15, the J gene TRBJ2-7; D tentatively fits TRBD1 or TRBD2 (6 bases each). Per the germline V gene, CDR1 is LNHNV and CDR2 is YYDKDF (reference sequence). The V gene lost 0 bases and the J gene lost 5 bases, with 11 bases spanning the gap. The CDR3 is 14 residues long. CDR3 amino acids: CATSRDLGGNEQYF. DNA of the CDR3: TGTGCCACCAGCAGAGATCTCGGGGGCAACGAGCAGTACTTC.

The sample holds one count of this clone. The chain combines TRBV6-8 with TRBJ2-7; no definite D call. Germline V gene sequence: CDR1 MNHGY, CDR2 SAAAGT. The CDR3 spans 13 residues. V lost 6 bases to trimming and J lost 0 bases, with 9 bases between them. Here the CDR3 reads CASRVHGSYEQYF. For the CDR3, the DNA is TGTGCCAGCAGGGTACATGGCTCCTACGAGCAGTACTTC.

This sequence joins TRBV5-1 and TRBJ1-4; D may be TRBD1 (5 bases). This CDR3 region has 14 residues. Trimming left V 4 bases short and J 5 bases short, with 12 bases between. Germline V lookup: CDR1 SGHRS, CDR2 YFSETQ. The CDR3 DNA sequence: TGCGCCAGCAGCCTGGGGACTGGGAATGAAAAACTGTTTTTT. Its translation is CASSLGTGNEKLFF. The complete variable domain, with remaining parts taken from reference TRBV5-1 and TRBJ1-4, reads KAGVTQTPRYLIKTRGQQVTLSCSPISGHRSVSWYQQTPGQGLQFLFEYFSETQRNKGNFPGRFSGRQFSNSRSEMNVSTLELGDSALYLCASSLGTGNEKLFFGSGTQLSVL.

This chain links TRBV28 with TRBJ2-5; TRBD2 aligns across 7 bases. J gave up 2 bases and V 7 bases, and 10 bases lay outside the gene matches. This CDR3 is built from 15 residues. Per the germline V gene, CDR1 is MDHEN and CDR2 is SYDVKM. CDR3 nucleotides: TGTGCCAGCATTCCTATTGGGGAGGGACAAGAGACCCAGTACTTC. Translating it yields CASIPIGEGQETQYF.

This rearrangement joins TRBV6-8 to TRBJ1-2; D unclear. Germline CDR1 and CDR2: MNHGY and SAAAGT. V lost 2 bases and J 3 bases, leaving 13 bases between the germline ends. The CDR3 is 15 residues long. Here the CDR3 DNA reads TGTGCCAGCAGTTACCCGGTGGGCGGGGACTATGGCTACACCTTC. This translates into CASSYPVGGDYGYTF.

This clone was seen a few times. CDR3 in amino acids: CASSLGAGAYTGELFF. CDR3 coding DNA: TGTGCCAGCAGCCTGGGTGCAGGGGCCTACACCGGGGAGCTGTTTTTT. The V gene is TRBV11-3, the J gene TRBJ2-2, with TRBD1 as a possible D gene (6 bases). Trimming cost V 5 bases and J 3 bases, with 16 bases left between them. The CDR3 loop spans 16 amino acids. The germline CDR1 and CDR2 sequences are SGHNT and YENEEA.

The chain couples TRBV19 to TRBJ1-2; 8 bases agree with TRBD1. Looked up from germline, CDR1 is LNHDA and CDR2 is SQIVND (reference sequence). J lost 2 bases, V lost 6 bases, and 5 bases had no gene match. This CDR3 is built from 14 residues. Written as DNA, the CDR3 is TGTGCCAGTAGGACGGGACAGGCGAACTATGGCTACACCTTC. Its protein is CASRTGQANYGYTF.

CDR3 coding DNA: TGTGCTAGTGGTTCAAGGCGAGAGACCCAGTACTTC. Translated, it gives CASGSRRETQYF. V gene TRBV12-5 combines with J gene TRBJ2-5; D is unclear. Germline loops: CDR1 LGHNT, CDR2 FRNRAP. This CDR3 is 12 amino acids long. V was shortened by 4 bases and J by 4 bases, with 7 bases between the two germline ends.

The J gene is TRBJ1-6, the V gene TRBV19, with 9 bases identical to TRBD1. The V and J ends lost 6 bases and 14 bases, in that order; junction bases with no gene match: 17. Germline V lookup: CDR1 LNHDA, CDR2 SQIVND (reference sequence). The CDR3 has 16 amino acids. The CDR3 DNA reads TGTGCCAGTAGGCCCTTCGGACCGGGACAGGGTGACGCCCTCCACTTT. Translation gives CASRPFGPGQGDALHF.

Worth noting for this clone: A base remains ambiguous or unread, so its encoded residue is written X. The rearrangement uses TRBV5-1 and TRBJ2-3, with TRBD2 identical over 13 bases. Germline V CDR1 and CDR2: SGHRS, YFSETQ. The junction had 10 bases not matched to a gene; V was cut back by 4 bases and J by 2 bases. The CDR3 extends over 18 amino acids. The CDR3 loop is CASSPELAGGTXTDTQYF. CDR3 nucleotide sequence: TGCGCCAGCAGCCCCGAACTAGCGGGAGGGACTARCACAGATACGCAGTATTTT.

The CDR3 DNA sequence: TGTGCCAGCAGCTTAATAGCGGGGGGGCTAGGAGAGCAGTTCTTC. Translated: CASSLIAGGLGEQFF. The chain combines TRBV7-7 with TRBJ2-1, with 11 nucleotides matching TRBD2. V shed 2 bases, J shed 10 bases, and the junction held 7 bases outside the gene matches. The CDR3 spans 15 residues. Germline assignment: CDR1 SSHAT and CDR2 FNYEAQ (reference sequence).

This chain connects TRBV11-3 to TRBJ1-1; D not resolved. The germline V and J ends were trimmed by 5 bases and 11 bases, with 21 bases remaining between them. CDR3 size: 14 residues. Germline CDR1 SGHNT, CDR2 YENEEA. CDR3 sequence (DNA): TGTGCCAGCAGCAATGTGATGGGGTCCCTGTGGGCTTTCTTT. This sequence encodes CASSNVMGSLWAFF.

The J gene is TRBJ2-2, the V gene TRBV6-8; possibly TRBD1 for D (5 bases). CDR3 size: 13 residues. Per the germline V gene, CDR1 is MNHGY and CDR2 is SAAAGT. V lost 8 bases and J lost 3, with 10 bases in between. As DNA, the CDR3 is TGTGCCAGCTCTAGGGGATACACCGGGGAGCTGTTTTTT. This encodes CASSRGYTGELFF.

The chain is built from TRBV11-3 and TRBJ2-5, with a possible D match to TRBD1 (6 bases). There are 16 residues in the CDR3. Trimming took 2 bases from V and 4 from J, leaving 17 bases between them. Germline lookup yields CDR1 SGHNT and CDR2 YENEEA. For the CDR3, the DNA is TGTGCCAGCAGCTTACAGGGGAGCACGGACTTAGAGACCCAGTACTTC. Residues: CASSLQGSTDLETQYF. Drawing the rest from reference TRBV11-3 and TRBJ2-5, the complete variable domain is EAGVVQSPRYKIIEKKQPVAFWCNPISGHNTLYWYLQNLGQGPELLIRYENEEAVDDSQLPKDRFSAERLKGVDSTLKIQPAELGDSAVYLCASSLQGSTDLETQYFGPGTRLLVL.

V is TRBV1 and J is TRBJ1-2; the table assigns TRBD1, which was not confirmed against the DNA. TRBV1 is a listed pseudogene. The CDR3 has 14 residues. CDR3 sequence reads: CASSHRGYDYGYTF. The CDR3 DNA follows: TGCGCCAGCAGCCACAGGGGGTATGACTATGGCTACACCTTC.

This sequence joins TRBV18 and TRBJ1-1; the D is unclear. The CDR3 totals 13 residues. V dropped 3 bases and J dropped 7 bases, with 12 bases sitting between them. From germline, CDR1 is KGHSH and CDR2 LQKENI. CDR3 sequence reads: CASSPVGMYEAFF. As DNA, the CDR3 is TGTGCCAGCTCACCCGTGGGGATGTATGAAGCTTTCTTT.

V usage is TRBV19 and J usage is TRBJ1-6, with D unclear. Germline values: CDR1 LNHDA, CDR2 SQIVND (reference sequence). The CDR3 covers 13 residues. The V gene lost 7 bases and the J gene lost 7 bases, with 11 bases spanning the gap. The CDR3 region has the DNA TGTGCCAGTAATAAGGCGGACAATTCACCCCTCCACTTT. Protein sequence: CASNKADNSPLHF.

For the CDR3, the DNA is TGTGCCAGCGCGCTATCGATTCTGGGTGCGGACTTTGGCTACACCTTC. This gives the protein CASALSILGADFGYTF. The gene calls are TRBV6-7 and TRBJ1-2; no definite D call. TRBV6-7 is assigned to the ORF class and has an uncertain function. Trimming took 8 bases from V and 7 from J, leaving 26 bases between them. The CDR3 contains 16 residues.

This clone was found a few times. The chain recombines TRBV6-8 with TRBJ2-3; D is uncertain. Trimming removed 7 bases from V and 5 bases from J, with 16 bases in between. The germline gives CDR1 MNHGY, CDR2 SAAAGT. This CDR3 comprises 14 residues. Here the CDR3 reads CASTAQIWGDTQYF. The CDR3 DNA sequence: TGTGCCAGCACCGCACAGATATGGGGAGATACGCAGTATTTT.

The DNA of the CDR3 is TGTGCCAGCAGTTTAGGGAGGGACGGCTACACCTTC. Amino acids: CASSLGRDGYTF. The chain couples TRBV28 to TRBJ1-2; D might be TRBD1 (5 bases). V lost 2 bases and J 8 bases, leaving 9 bases between the germline ends. Per the germline V gene, CDR1 is MDHEN and CDR2 is SYDVKM. The CDR3 has 12 residues.

This chain connects TRBV5-1 to TRBJ1-2; 8 bases fit TRBD1. The CDR3 covers 15 residues. Germline V gene lookup returns CDR1 SGHRS and CDR2 YFSETQ. The ends lost 3 bases at V and 7 bases at J; junction bases unmatched: 11. In DNA form, the CDR3 reads TGCGCCAGCAGCTCTGGGACAGGAGAGGTGACTGGCTACACCTTC. Protein product: CASSSGTGEVTGYTF. Variable domain in full (rest from reference TRBV5-1 and TRBJ1-2): KAGVTQTPRYLIKTRGQQVTLSCSPISGHRSVSWYQQTPGQGLQFLFEYFSETQRNKGNFPGRFSGRQFSNSRSEMNVSTLELGDSALYLCASSSGTGEVTGYTFGSGTRLTVV.

The gene calls are TRBV22-1 and TRBJ1-2; the DNA was not used to check the table's D call, TRBD1. TRBV22-1 is marked as a pseudogene. The CDR3 spans 13 residues. For the CDR3, the DNA is TGTGCCATCAGTCAGACAGAATACTATGGCTACACCTTC. Translated, it gives CAISQTEYYGYTF.

The CDR3 DNA is TGTGCCAGCACCGCACCAGACAGGGGCGCTAACTATGGCTACACCTTC. Encoded protein: CASTAPDRGANYGYTF. The rearrangement joins TRBV7-1 to TRBJ1-2, with 8 bases lining up with TRBD1. TRBV7-1 is reported as an ORF; its role is uncertain. Unmatched junction bases numbered 10, after V lost 7 bases and J lost 0 bases. The CDR3 is 16 residues long.

The chain employs TRBV30 and TRBJ1-4; D gene uncertain. Germline CDR1 GTSNPN, CDR2 SVGIG (reference sequence). The CDR3 has 15 amino acids. Trimming removed 2 bases from V and 4 bases from J, with 14 bases in between. The chain's CDR3 is CAWSSPGPLNEKLFF. CDR3 coding DNA: TGTGCCTGGAGTTCTCCAGGACCACTTAATGAAAAACTGTTTTTT.

This sequence joins TRBV28 and TRBJ1-6; a possible D gene is TRBD1 (6 bases). Germline CDR1 and CDR2: MDHEN and SYDVKM. V was trimmed by 3 bases and J by 14 bases, leaving 29 bases between them. This CDR3 region has 18 residues. The CDR3 region is CASSFWGGYFSQAPTLHF. In nucleotides, the CDR3 is TGTGCCAGCAGTTTTTGGGGGGGCTACTTTTCTCAGGCCCCCACCCTCCACTTT.